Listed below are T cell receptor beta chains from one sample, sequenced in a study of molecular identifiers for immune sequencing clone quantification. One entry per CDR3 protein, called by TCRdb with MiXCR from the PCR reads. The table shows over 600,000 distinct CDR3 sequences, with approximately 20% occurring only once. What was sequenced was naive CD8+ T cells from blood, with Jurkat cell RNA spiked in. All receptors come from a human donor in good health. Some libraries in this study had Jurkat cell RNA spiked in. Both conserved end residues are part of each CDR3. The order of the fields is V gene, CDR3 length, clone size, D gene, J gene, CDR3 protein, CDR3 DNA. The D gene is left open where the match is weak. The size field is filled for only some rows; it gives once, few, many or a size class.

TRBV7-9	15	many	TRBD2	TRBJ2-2	CASSQTSGNTGELFF	TGTGCCAGCAGCCAGACTAGCGGAAATACCGGGGAGCTGTTTTTT
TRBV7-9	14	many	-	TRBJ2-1	CASSFPAGSNEQFF	TGTGCCAGCAGCTTCCCGGCAGGGAGCAATGAGCAGTTCTTC
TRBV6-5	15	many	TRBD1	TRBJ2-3	CASSFGQGVRDTQYF	TGTGCCAGCAGTTTTGGACAGGGGGTACGAGATACGCAGTATTTT
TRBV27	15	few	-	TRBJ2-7	CASSIGAGATYEQYF	TGTGCCAGCAGTATTGGCGCCGGGGCGACCTACGAGCAGTACTTC
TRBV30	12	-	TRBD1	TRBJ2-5	CAWSETGATQYF	TGTGCCTGGAGTGAGACAGGGGCGACCCAGTACTTC
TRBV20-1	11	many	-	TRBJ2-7	CSAEKRNEQYF	TGCAGTGCTGAAAAGCGGAACGAGCAGTACTTC
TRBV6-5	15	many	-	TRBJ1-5	CASSYNHLPNQPQHF	TGTGCCAGCAGTTACAACCATCTCCCTAATCAGCCCCAGCATTTT
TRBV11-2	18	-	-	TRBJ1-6	CASSLPRTETTYNSPLHF	TGTGCCAGCAGCTTACCCCGGACAGAGACCACGTATAATTCACCCCTCCACTTT
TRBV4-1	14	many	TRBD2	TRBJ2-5	CASSQAGGKETQYF	TGCGCCAGCAGCCAAGCCGGGGGGAAAGAGACCCAGTACTTC
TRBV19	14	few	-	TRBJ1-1	CASSGGGTNTEAFF	TGTGCCAGTAGCGGGGGCGGGACGAACACTGAAGCTTTCTTT
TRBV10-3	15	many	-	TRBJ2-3	CAISGSAGSTDTQYF	TGTGCCATCAGTGGGTCGGCGGGAAGCACAGATACGCAGTATTTT
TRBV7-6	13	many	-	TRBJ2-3	CASSGQLTDTQYF	TGTGCCAGCAGCGGACAGCTCACAGATACGCAGTATTTT
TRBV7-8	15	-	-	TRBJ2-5	CASSLMTGLQETQYF	TGTGCCAGCAGCTTAATGACAGGACTACAAGAGACCCAGTACTTC
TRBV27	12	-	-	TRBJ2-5	CASSWGEETQYF	TGTGCCAGCAGTTGGGGGGAGGAGACCCAGTACTTC
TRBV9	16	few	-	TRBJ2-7	CASSVGSRPSSYEQYF	TGTGCCAGCAGCGTAGGGAGTAGGCCAAGCTCCTACGAGCAGTACTTC
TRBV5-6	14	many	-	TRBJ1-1	CASTPFQGNTEAFF	TGTGCCAGCACCCCGTTCCAAGGGAACACTGAAGCTTTCTTT
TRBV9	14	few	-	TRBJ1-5	CASSPLEGNQPQHF	TGTGCCAGCAGCCCCCTGGAGGGAAATCAGCCCCAGCATTTT
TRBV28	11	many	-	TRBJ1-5	CASSHNQPQHF	TGTGCCAGCAGCCACAATCAGCCCCAGCATTTT
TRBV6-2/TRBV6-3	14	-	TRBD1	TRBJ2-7	CASSYPGTAPEQYF	TGTGCCAGCAGTTACCCCGGGACAGCCCCCGAGCAGTACTTC
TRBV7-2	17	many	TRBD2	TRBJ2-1	CASSSPPGLAGVDEQFF	TGTGCCAGCAGCTCGCCTCCGGGACTAGCGGGAGTGGATGAGCAGTTCTTC
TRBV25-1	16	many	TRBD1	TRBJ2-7	CASSEYEGTASYEQYF	TGTGCCAGCAGTGAATATGAAGGGACAGCCTCCTACGAGCAGTACTTC
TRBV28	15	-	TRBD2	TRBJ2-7	CASSFVRLAGSEQYF	TGTGCCAGCAGTTTCGTCCGACTAGCGGGAAGCGAGCAGTACTTC
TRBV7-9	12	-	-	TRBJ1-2	CASGPTNYGYTF	TGTGCCAGCGGTCCAACTAACTATGGCTACACCTTC
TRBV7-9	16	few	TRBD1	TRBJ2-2	CASSQNRDRNTGELFF	TGTGCCAGCAGCCAGAACCGGGACAGGAACACCGGGGAGCTGTTTTTT
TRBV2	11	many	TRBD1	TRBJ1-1	CASFGTDEAFF	TGTGCCAGCTTCGGGACAGATGAAGCTTTCTTT
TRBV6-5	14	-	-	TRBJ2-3	CASSYQPETDTQYF	TGTGCCAGCAGTTACCAGCCGGAAACAGATACGCAGTATTTT
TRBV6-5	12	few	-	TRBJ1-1	CASSSSDREAFF	TGTGCCAGCAGTTCCTCGGATAGAGAAGCTTTCTTT
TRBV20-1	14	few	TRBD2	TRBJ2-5	CSARALAGGETQYF	TGCAGTGCCAGAGCACTAGCGGGAGGAGAGACCCAGTACTTC
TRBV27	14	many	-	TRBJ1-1	CASRSQGHGTEAFF	TGTGCCAGCAGATCCCAGGGGCACGGCACTGAAGCTTTCTTT
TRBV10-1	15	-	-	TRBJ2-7	CASSESRQANYEQYF	TGCGCCAGCAGTGAGTCGCGACAGGCGAACTACGAGCAGTACTTC
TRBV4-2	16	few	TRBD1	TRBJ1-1	CASIPHRDRGNTEAFF	TGTGCCAGCATCCCACACCGGGACAGGGGGAACACTGAAGCTTTCTTT
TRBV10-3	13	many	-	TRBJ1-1	CAGRGISNTEAFF	TGTGCCGGAAGGGGTATTTCAAACACTGAAGCTTTCTTT
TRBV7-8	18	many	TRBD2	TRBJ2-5	CASSLVGGLAGGQETQYF	TGTGCCAGCAGCTTAGTTGGGGGGCTAGCGGGGGGGCAAGAGACCCAGTACTTC
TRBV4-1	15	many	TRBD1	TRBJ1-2	CASSPFGQGRYGYTF	TGCGCCAGCAGCCCCTTCGGACAGGGCCGCTATGGCTACACCTTC
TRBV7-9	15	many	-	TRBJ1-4	CASSLINAANEKLFF	TGTGCCAGCAGCTTAATTAACGCGGCTAATGAAAAACTGTTTTTT
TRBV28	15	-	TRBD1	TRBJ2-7	CASSDGTGEAYEQYF	TGTGCCAGCAGCGACGGGACAGGGGAAGCCTACGAGCAGTACTTC
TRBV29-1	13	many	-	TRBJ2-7	CSVAGPVSYEQYF	TGCAGCGTTGCGGGACCCGTCTCCTACGAGCAGTACTTC
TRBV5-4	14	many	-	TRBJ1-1	CASSFWWSGSEAFF	TGTGCCAGCAGCTTTTGGTGGTCAGGGTCTGAAGCTTTCTTT
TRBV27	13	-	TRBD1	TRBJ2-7	CASARGQSYEQYF	TGTGCCAGCGCCAGGGGGCAGTCCTACGAGCAGTACTTC
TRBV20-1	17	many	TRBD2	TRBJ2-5	CSAREGLAGGYQETQYF	TGCAGTGCTAGAGAAGGACTAGCGGGGGGGTACCAAGAGACCCAGTACTTC
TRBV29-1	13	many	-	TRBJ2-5	CSVVASEQETQYF	TGCAGCGTTGTGGCTAGCGAGCAAGAGACCCAGTACTTC
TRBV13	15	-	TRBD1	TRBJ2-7	CASSLGTGGWGEQYF	TGTGCCAGCAGCTTAGGGACAGGGGGATGGGGAGAGCAGTACTTC
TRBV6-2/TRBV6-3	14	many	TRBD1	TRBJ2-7	CASNYLGQAYEQYF	TGTGCCAGCAACTATCTTGGACAGGCCTACGAGCAGTACTTC
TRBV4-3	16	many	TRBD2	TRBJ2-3	CASSQDSGVRTDTQYF	TGCGCCAGCAGCCAAGATAGCGGGGTTCGGACAGATACGCAGTATTTT
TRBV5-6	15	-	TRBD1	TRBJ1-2	CASSVSGTGRGGYTF	TGTGCCAGCAGCGTGAGTGGGACAGGGAGAGGAGGCTACACCTTC
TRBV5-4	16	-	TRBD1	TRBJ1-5	CASSLGDRDHQSAQHF	TGTGCCAGCAGCTTGGGGGACAGGGACCATCAATCAGCCCAGCATTTT
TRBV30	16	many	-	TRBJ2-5	CAWSEFTGTPQETQYF	TGTGCCTGGAGTGAGTTCACCGGGACACCACAAGAGACCCAGTACTTC
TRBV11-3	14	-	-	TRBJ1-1	CASSPIGPTTEAFF	TGTGCCAGCAGCCCTATAGGACCGACCACTGAAGCTTTCTTT
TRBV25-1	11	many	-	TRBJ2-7	CASSEDYEQYF	TGTGCCAGCAGCGAAGACTACGAGCAGTACTTC
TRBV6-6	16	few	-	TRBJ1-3	CASKPLVLMSGNTIYF	TGTGCCAGCAAGCCCCTGGTCTTGATGTCTGGAAACACCATATATTTT
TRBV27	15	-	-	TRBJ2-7	CASSPNRPKSYEQYF	TGTGCCAGCAGCCCGAATAGGCCTAAATCCTACGAGCAGTACTTC
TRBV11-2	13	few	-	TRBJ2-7	CASSLRQMYEQYF	TGTGCCAGCAGCTTAAGGCAGATGTACGAGCAGTACTTC
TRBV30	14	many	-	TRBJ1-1	CASRGRGEGTEAFF	TGTGCCAGCCGGGGCCGCGGAGAAGGGACTGAAGCTTTCTTT
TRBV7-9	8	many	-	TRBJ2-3	CASSLSFF	TGTGCCAGCAGCCTCTCCTTTTTT
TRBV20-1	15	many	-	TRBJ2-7	CSARDMQGPSYEQYF	TGCAGTGCTAGAGATATGCAGGGACCATCCTACGAGCAGTACTTC
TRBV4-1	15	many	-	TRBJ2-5	CASSQGATGGETQYF	TGCGCCAGCAGCCAAGGCGCGACAGGAGGAGAGACCCAGTACTTC
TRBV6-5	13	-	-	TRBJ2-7	CASSYSSGAEQYF	TGTGCCAGCAGTTACTCTTCAGGGGCCGAGCAGTACTTC
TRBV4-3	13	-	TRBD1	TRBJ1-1	CASTRGLGTEAFF	TGCGCCAGCACGAGGGGGCTAGGCACTGAAGCTTTCTTT
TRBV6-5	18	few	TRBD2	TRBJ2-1	CASSSGLAGVSSYNEQFF	TGTGCCAGCAGTTCAGGACTAGCGGGCGTAAGCTCCTACAATGAGCAGTTCTTC